This T cell receptor (beta chain) was retrieved from a study of blood T cell repertoires in COVID-19. V dropped 6 bases and J dropped 8 bases, with 14 bases sitting between them. CDR3 length equals 13 residues. CDR1 is LNHDA, CDR2 SQIVND, per germline (reference sequence). TCRdb's copy holds only in-frame clones and misses some; the assay was immunoSEQ multiplex PCR. The sample holds roughly 130,000 clones, roughly four fifths seen once. The clonotype was recovered from a woman in her forties or fifties with acute COVID-19. Input material: PBMCs or T cells enriched from blood (not recorded which). V is TRBV19 and J is TRBJ2-1; possible D gene TRBD1, 6 bases. In DNA, the CDR3 is TGTGCCAGTAGACCAGGGACAAGGGATGAGCAGTTCTTC. This gives the protein CASRPGTRDEQFF.